This passage covers 21 T cell receptor beta chains from one sample sequenced in a study of cytomegalovirus exposure and HLA in healthy donors (dated by TCRdb to between 2016 and 2019). Libraries were constructed by the immunoSEQ multiplex PCR assay. For the multiplex PCR, a mixture combining 60 forward primers for TCR Vbeta segments and 13 reverse primers for TCR Jbeta segments was used. TCRdb provides this immuneACCESS table in a form limited to in-frame rearrangements. Some clones are lacking; in checked studies, under half of them reflect an unresolved V gene, and why the rest are absent is not known. This sample lists around 190,000 clones; 86% were detected once. The biggest ten clones account for 0.31% of the sample. Sequencing was done on a sample of PBMCs. These TCRs come from a woman between 25 and 40 years old in good health and CMV-seronegative.

This chain connects TRBV11-2 to TRBJ2-7; TRBD1 agrees at 8 bases. From germline, CDR1 is SGHAT and CDR2 FQNNGV. After removal of 5 bases from V and 3 bases from J, the junction contained 9 bases not matched to a gene. This CDR3 spans 15 amino acids. CDR3 protein: CASSPNMGQDYEQYF. Written as DNA, the CDR3 is TGTGCCAGCAGCCCGAATATGGGACAGGACTACGAGCAGTACTTC.

This chain links TRBV28 with TRBJ2-1; 12 bases match TRBD2. J was trimmed by 10 bases and V by 6 bases; bases with no gene match: 7. This CDR3 comprises 14 residues. Germline CDR1 MDHEN, CDR2 SYDVKM. CDR3 in amino acids: CASRAGLAGTEQFF. CDR3 bases: TGTGCCAGCAGGGCCGGACTAGCGGGGACCGAGCAGTTCTTC.

The rearrangement joins TRBV27 to TRBJ2-1, with a weak D call TRBD2 (5 bases). Trimming shortened V by 1 base and J by 1 base, and 11 bases separated the two germline ends. Germline lookup yields CDR1 MNHEY and CDR2 SMNVEV (reference sequence). This CDR3 spans 16 amino acids. CDR3 residues: CASSLLWERSYNEQFF. CDR3 DNA sequence: TGTGCCAGCAGTTTATTGTGGGAGAGGTCCTACAATGAGCAGTTCTTC.

J is TRBJ2-1 and V is TRBV2; tentative D call: TRBD1 (6 bases). V shed 10 bases and J shed 6 bases, with 13 bases lying between them. Germline CDR1 reads SNHLY; CDR2 reads FYNNEI. The CDR3 has 12 residues. The CDR3 region is CATTLDSNEQFF. The CDR3 coding sequence is TGTGCCACTACCTTGGACAGCAATGAGCAGTTCTTC.

The V call is TRBV2, the J call TRBJ1-1, with D uncertain. This CDR3 contains 11 residues. Germline V gene data show CDR1 as SNHLY and CDR2 as FYNNEI. V dropped 8 bases and J dropped 2 bases, with 6 bases sitting between them. CDR3 bases: TGTGCCAGCGCAGAAAACACTGAAGCTTTCTTT. Residues: CASAENTEAFF.

This clone was picked up one time. The chain joins TRBV5-1 to TRBJ2-7; D remains unclear. The CDR3 runs to 14 residues. Germline V lookup: CDR1 SGHRS, CDR2 YFSETQ. The ends were cut back, 2 bases at V and 4 bases at J, with 13 bases in the middle. CDR3 in DNA: TGCGCCAGCAGCTTCCGAGACCTAGGATACGAGCAGTACTTC. Translated, it gives CASSFRDLGYEQYF.

The count of this clone is one. V is TRBV5-4 and J is TRBJ2-3, with a tentative D call TRBD1 (5 bases). V dropped 6 bases and J dropped 0 bases, with 11 bases sitting between them. This CDR3 contains 14 residues. In germline, CDR1 is SGHNT, CDR2 YYREEE (reference sequence). CDR3: CASTPGRSTDTQYF. The DNA for the CDR3 is TGTGCCAGCACCCCAGGGCGAAGCACAGATACGCAGTATTTT. The full variable domain, completed using reference TRBV5-4 and TRBJ2-3, is ETGVTQSPTHLIKTRGQQVTLRCSSQSGHNTVSWYQQALGQGPQFIFQYYREEENGRGNFPPRFSGLQFPNYSSELNVNALELDDSALYLCASTPGRSTDTQYFGPGTRLTVL.

This clone showed up just a few times. The chain employs TRBV7-9 and TRBJ2-3; 8 bases match TRBD2. The CDR3 runs to 15 residues. With 5 bases clipped from V and 1 base from J, the junction kept 5 bases outside the gene matches. The germline CDR1 and CDR2 sequences are SEHNR and FQNEAQ (reference sequence). The CDR3 here is CASSQAGAGTDTQYF. For the CDR3, the DNA is TGTGCCAGCAGCCAAGCGGGAGCCGGCACAGATACGCAGTATTTT.

This clone was detected only a few times. V gene TRBV5-4 combines with J gene TRBJ2-7; D not resolved. CDR1 and CDR2 from the germline V gene are SGHNT and YYREEE (reference sequence). The CDR3 extends over 15 amino acids. V was shortened by 4 bases and J by 0 bases, with 14 bases between the two germline ends. CDR3 protein: CASSPAAESSYEQYF. The DNA of the CDR3 is TGTGCCAGCAGCCCGGCGGCAGAGAGCTCCTACGAGCAGTACTTC.

V and J are TRBV10-3 and TRBJ2-7; weak D call: TRBD2 (5 bases). Germline loops: CDR1 ENHRY, CDR2 SYGVKD. V lost 6 bases, J lost 6 bases, and 21 bases lay in between. CDR3 length: 15 residues. The chain's CDR3 is CAIRGDYTRRSEQYF. The CDR3, as DNA: TGTGCCATCAGGGGAGACTACACACGCCGAAGCGAGCAGTACTTC.

V is TRBV2 and J is TRBJ2-7; D gene uncertain. Looked up from germline, CDR1 is SNHLY and CDR2 is FYNNEI. The V end lost 6 bases, the J end lost 3 bases, and 6 bases lay between the germline ends. The length of the CDR3 is 11 residues. The CDR3 coding sequence is TGTGCCAGCAGGACTGTCTACGAGCAGTACTTC. Translated, it gives CASRTVYEQYF.

The rearrangement joins TRBV27 to TRBJ2-1, with TRBD2 as a possible D gene (7 bases). Germline V gene lookup returns CDR1 MNHEY and CDR2 SMNVEV (reference sequence). The V gene lost 2 bases and the J gene lost 4 bases, with 12 bases spanning the gap. CDR3 length equals 15 residues. The CDR3 sequence: CASSLSAGAYNEQFF. In DNA form, the CDR3 reads TGTGCCAGCAGTTTAAGTGCGGGGGCGTACAATGAGCAGTTCTTC.

The genes are TRBV28 and TRBJ2-1, with 11 bases lining up with TRBD2. The CDR3 length is 12 residues. Germline V lookup: CDR1 MDHEN, CDR2 SYDVKM. J gave up 15 bases and V 6 bases, and 7 bases lay outside the gene matches. CDR3 loop: CASRKIAGGRFF. The CDR3 DNA follows: TGTGCCAGCAGAAAAATAGCGGGAGGGCGGTTCTTC.

CDR3 sequence: CASSPDREKAEAFF. DNA of the CDR3: TGTGCCAGCAGCCCGGACAGGGAGAAGGCTGAAGCTTTCTTT. The chain links TRBV4-2 to TRBJ1-1; 8 nucleotides line up with TRBD1. Germline assignment: CDR1 LGHNA and CDR2 YNFKEQ. This CDR3 region has 14 residues. J gave up 6 bases and V 4 bases, and 7 bases lay outside the gene matches.

The table lists this clone with a count of one. This sequence joins TRBV10-3 and TRBJ1-3; 9 bases fit TRBD1. The junction had 13 bases not matched to a gene; V was cut back by 10 bases and J by 0 bases. The length of the CDR3 is 17 residues. CDR1 and CDR2 from the germline V gene are ENHRY and SYGVKD. The CDR3 region is CASSGQGSLASGNTIYF. The CDR3 nucleotides read TGTGCCAGTTCGGGACAGGGATCTCTTGCCTCTGGAAACACCATATATTTT.

V is TRBV27 and J is TRBJ1-1, with TRBD1 matching over 10 bases. The CDR3 sequence is 16 residues long. The ends lost 5 bases at V and 0 bases at J; junction bases unmatched: 6. The germline V gene has CDR1 MNHEY and CDR2 SMNVEV (reference sequence). The chain's CDR3 is CASSPTGGVLNTEAFF. The DNA for the CDR3 is TGTGCCAGCAGTCCGACAGGGGGCGTCCTGAACACTGAAGCTTTCTTT.

The chain joins TRBV7-3 to TRBJ2-1; D perhaps matches TRBD1 (5 bases). Germline CDR1 reads SGHTA; CDR2 reads FQGTGA. The CDR3 runs to 15 residues. Deletions cut 3 bases from V and 2 bases from J, with 11 bases between. The CDR3: CASSLGLVTYNEQFF. The DNA of the CDR3 is TGTGCCAGCAGCTTGGGGCTAGTCACCTACAATGAGCAGTTCTTC.

The V call is TRBV7-2, the J call TRBJ2-7; TRBD1 is a possible D gene (6 bases). Per germline, CDR1 SGHTA and CDR2 FQGNSA. CDR3 length equals 14 residues. Trimming took off 4 bases at V and 4 bases at J, with 14 bases between the two ends. The CDR3, as DNA: TGTGCCAGCAGCTCACAGGGAAAAGGGTACGAGCAGTACTTC. Amino acid sequence: CASSSQGKGYEQYF.

The J gene is TRBJ1-2, the V gene TRBV28, with no clear D. Per the germline V gene, CDR1 is MDHEN and CDR2 is SYDVKM. The V gene lost 2 bases and the J gene lost 4 bases, with 5 bases spanning the gap. The CDR3 loop spans 12 amino acids. CDR3 DNA sequence: TGTGCCAGCAGTTTAGCACTCTATGGCTACACCTTC. Translated, it gives CASSLALYGYTF.

The CDR3, as DNA: TGTGCCAGCAGTTACTTAAGCGGGAGCCGCGAGACCCAGTACTTC. This translates into CASSYLSGSRETQYF. The V call is TRBV6-5, the J call TRBJ2-5; 8 bases agree with TRBD2. Germline values: CDR1 MNHEY, CDR2 SVGAGI. The CDR3 has 15 residues. Germline trimming cut 1 base from V and 5 bases from J; bases unmatched to any gene: 6.

The J gene is TRBJ1-4, the V gene TRBV2; D may be TRBD1 (5 bases). In germline, CDR1 is SNHLY, CDR2 FYNNEI. The CDR3 is 14 amino acids. CDR3: CGSQRGLLNEKLFF. CDR3 in DNA: TGTGGATCACAGAGGGGACTACTAAATGAAAAACTGTTTTTT.